The 16 T cell receptor beta chains reported below all come from one sample, sequenced in a study of T cell responses to AZD1222 COVID-19 vaccine. Measured with immunoSEQ multiplex PCR; TCRdb has only the in-frame clones, and not every one. The sample holds 150,000 to 200,000 clones, approximately 93% seen once. The sample was peripheral blood, taken 28 days after the second AZD1222 dose. All receptors derive from an adult who received the AZD1222 COVID-19 vaccine.

This sequence joins TRBV7-2 and TRBJ2-3; TRBD2 matches 7 bases. The trim removed 7 bases at V and 1 base at J, leaving 5 bases unmatched. CDR3 length: 14 residues. In germline, CDR1 is SGHTA, CDR2 FQGNSA. The CDR3 protein is CASKTSAGTDTQYF. The CDR3 region has the DNA TGTGCCAGCAAAACTAGCGCCGGCACAGATACGCAGTATTTT.

The chain recombines TRBV30 with TRBJ1-4; tentatively, D is TRBD1 (6 bases). Germline V gene lookup returns CDR1 GTSNPN and CDR2 SVGIG (reference sequence). The V end was cut by 2 bases, the J end by 2 bases, with 18 bases between. The length of the CDR3 is 17 residues. The CDR3: CAWSIKGGISTNEKLFF. As DNA, the CDR3 is TGTGCCTGGAGTATAAAGGGGGGAATATCGACTAATGAAAAACTGTTTTTT.

The chain links TRBV27 to TRBJ2-5; unclear D gene. The V gene lost 4 bases and the J gene lost 2 bases, with 17 bases spanning the gap. Germline V CDR1 and CDR2: MNHEY, SMNVEV (reference sequence). This CDR3 has 16 residues. The CDR3 spells CASSSKTNAPQETQYF. Written as DNA, the CDR3 is TGTGCCAGCAGTTCCAAGACCAATGCGCCTCAAGAGACCCAGTACTTC.

This chain joins TRBV4-3 and TRBJ1-6, with 7 bases lining up with TRBD1. CDR1 is LGHNA, CDR2 YSLEER, per germline. After removal of 4 bases from V and 5 bases from J, the junction contained 8 bases not matched to a gene. This CDR3 contains 16 residues. The CDR3 is CASSRTGDPHNSPLHF. CDR3 nucleotides: TGCGCCAGCAGCCGAACAGGGGACCCCCATAATTCACCCCTCCACTTT.

The gene calls are TRBV5-1 and TRBJ1-1; D is possibly TRBD1 (5 bases). V shed 0 bases and J shed 6 bases, with 15 bases lying between them. From germline, CDR1 is SGHRS and CDR2 YFSETQ. The CDR3 length is 15 residues. CDR3 in DNA: TGCGCCAGCAGCTTGGGTCAGGGAGGTTTCTCTGAAGCTTTCTTT. Translation: CASSLGQGGFSEAFF.

This sequence joins TRBV7-2 and TRBJ1-4; TRBD1 is a possible D gene (5 bases). The germline V and J ends were trimmed by 2 bases and 8 bases, with 12 bases remaining between them. From germline, CDR1 is SGHTA and CDR2 FQGNSA. The CDR3 length is 14 residues. DNA of the CDR3: TGTGCCAGCAGCTTACAGGGTTCGGGCGAAAAACTGTTTTTT. Translation gives CASSLQGSGEKLFF.

This clone was picked up one time. The rearrangement links TRBV2 to TRBJ1-1, with TRBD1 as a possible D gene (5 bases). Per the germline V gene, CDR1 is SNHLY and CDR2 is FYNNEI. V lost 0 bases and J lost 4, with 9 bases in between. This CDR3 contains 14 residues. The CDR3 region has the DNA TGTGCCAGCAGTGAAGCAAGAAGGGGCACTGAAGCTTTCTTT. Translating gives CASSEARRGTEAFF. The variable domain in full, completed from reference TRBV2 and TRBJ1-1, reads EPEVTQTPSHQVTQMGQEVILRCVPISNHLYFYWYRQILGQKVEFLVSFYNNEISEKSEIFDDQFSVERPDGSNFTLKIRSTKLEDSAMYFCASSEARRGTEAFFGQGTRLTVV.

CDR3 region: CASMAITNTEAFF. CDR3 nucleotide sequence: TGTGCCAGCATGGCCATAACGAACACTGAAGCTTTCTTT. The chain couples TRBV7-9 to TRBJ1-1; D unresolved. Trimming left V 7 bases short and J 1 base short, with 10 bases between. The CDR3 covers 13 residues. Germline V gene sequence: CDR1 SEHNR, CDR2 FQNEAQ (reference sequence).

To note about this clone: Additional DNA sequences in this sample encode the identical CDR3. V usage is TRBV18 and J usage is TRBJ1-1; D unresolved. The germline CDR1 and CDR2 sequences are KGHSH and LQKENI. V was cut by 3 bases and J by 0 bases, with 5 bases left in between. The CDR3 runs 13 residues. For the CDR3, the DNA is TGTGCCAGCTCACCTGACATGAACACTGAAGCTTTCTTT. This gives the protein CASSPDMNTEAFF. Full variable domain (rest looked up from reference TRBV18 and TRBJ1-1): NAGVMQNPRHLVRRRGQEARLRCSPMKGHSHVYWYRQLPEEGLKFMVYLQKENIIDESGMPKERFSAEFPKEGPSILRIQQVVRGDSAAYFCASSPDMNTEAFFGQGTRLTVV.

The V and J genes are TRBV11-3 and TRBJ2-5, with TRBD1 matching 9 bases. The CDR3 has 17 residues. Trimming at V came to 2 bases and at J to 4 bases, leaving 11 bases not matched to a gene. Germline-derived CDR1 and CDR2 are SGHNT and YENEEA. For the CDR3, the DNA is TGTGCCAGCAGCTTAAGGCCCCCGGGACAGGGCCGAGAGACCCAGTACTTC. This translates into CASSLRPPGQGRETQYF.

The rearrangement uses TRBV14 and TRBJ2-1, with D unclear. Trimming stripped 3 bases from V and 10 bases from J, with 10 bases between. This CDR3 is 12 amino acids long. From germline, CDR1 is SGHDN and CDR2 FVKESK. The CDR3 DNA reads TGTGCCAGCAGCCAGCTACGGAGAGAGCAGTTCTTC. Its translation: CASSQLRREQFF.

The V call is TRBV16, the J call TRBJ1-1; unclear D gene. CDR3 length: 15 residues. V dropped 4 bases and J dropped 1 base, with 13 bases sitting between them. Per germline, CDR1 KGHSY and CDR2 FQNENV. CDR3 nucleotide sequence: TGTGCCAGCAGCCCCGGGAGGGAGCCGAACACTGAAGCTTTCTTT. It yields the protein CASSPGREPNTEAFF.

The sample holds a few counts of this clone. In DNA, the CDR3 is TGTGCCGGACAAGAGGGTTACGAGCAGTACTTC. It translates to CAGQEGYEQYF. The chain couples TRBV19 to TRBJ2-7, with D tentatively TRBD1 or TRBD2 (5 bases each). V lost 11 bases to trimming and J lost 4 bases, with 12 bases between them. There are 11 residues in the CDR3. CDR1 and CDR2 (germline): LNHDA, SQIVND (reference sequence).

This clone was found a few times. The chain has TRBV19 and TRBJ1-2; D may be TRBD1 (6 bases). V gave up 6 bases and J gave up 3 bases, with 17 bases separating them. CDR3 length: 15 residues. Looked up from germline, CDR1 is LNHDA and CDR2 is SQIVND (reference sequence). CDR3 in DNA: TGTGCCAGTAGAATCACAAGATCAGGGGACTATGGCTACACCTTC. Translation gives CASRITRSGDYGYTF.

The chain couples TRBV7-9 to TRBJ1-4, with D perhaps matching TRBD1 (5 bases). The CDR3 covers 13 residues. CDR1 SEHNR and CDR2 FQNEAQ come from the germline V gene (reference sequence). With 8 bases removed from V and 8 bases from J, the gap between germline ends came to 15 bases. The CDR3 loop is CASRRGRYEKLFF. CDR3 sequence (DNA): TGTGCCAGCCGTCGGGGGAGGTACGAAAAACTGTTTTTT.

This sequence joins TRBV28 and TRBJ2-7; the match to TRBD1 covers 11 bases. CDR1 is MDHEN and CDR2 is SYDVKM in the germline V gene. The CDR3 runs 14 residues. The V and J ends lost 6 bases and 3 bases, in that order; junction bases with no gene match: 4. CDR3 sequence: CASRGTGGDYEQYF. The CDR3 region has the DNA TGTGCCAGCAGGGGGACAGGGGGAGACTACGAGCAGTACTTC.